The T cell receptor beta chain under discussion was sequenced for a study of CD8+CD57+ T cells in acquired aplastic anemia. Study information: Mean yield of DNA from sorted CD4+ and CD8+ cells was about 3.2 ug.

Sequencing involved patients with CD8+CD57+ cell expansion previously shown by flow cytometry. Every patient presented with severe acquired aplastic anemia. Findings and caveats of the study: Patients did not significantly differ from controls in CD8+ Simpson's diversity. Comparison of patients with controls identified twenty-nine shared CD8+ CDR3 sequences.

Genomic DNA provided the template from which TCR beta VDJ and CDR3 profiles were obtained. TCRdb reprocessed the reads via MiXCR and lists one record per CDR3 protein. The sample records fewer than 200,000 distinct CDR3 sequences, around 50% being singletons. Points on this clonotype: The antigen remains unidentified.

Germline V gives CDR1 KGHSH, CDR2 LQKENI. This CDR3 has 16 amino acids. The J segment lost 5 bases and the V segment lost 1 base, leaving 5 bases of the junction unmatched. The clonotype originates from a human donor with aplastic anemia. The sequenced sample was sorted CD4+, CD8+, or CD8+CD57+ T cells (not recorded which) from PBMCs. The chain couples TRBV18 to TRBJ2-1; 10 bases align to TRBD1. The CDR3 coding sequence is TGTGCCAGCTCACCACGGGGGGACAGGGGAAACAATGAGCAGTTCTTC. As protein: CASSPRGDRGNNEQFF.